One TCR beta chain is described in this entry. As yet, its antigen is unknown. TCRdb re-called the 5' RACE reads with MiXCR, one entry per CDR3 protein. The repertoire includes 340,000 or so distinct CDR3 sequences, approximately 13% of them detected once, and roughly 3.1% sits in the top ten. This sample was included in a study of T cells after yellow fever vaccination. Study-level points and caveats: Once the booster was given, most primary-vaccination clones reappeared, at approximately 97% for CD4 and more than 85% for CD8. The study noted that FACS-sorted repertoires could contain abundant clonotypes contaminating from the bulk population.

The V end lost 5 bases, the J end lost 5 bases, and 10 bases lay between the germline ends. Germline CDR1 SGHRS, CDR2 YFSETQ. The CDR3 is made up of 12 amino acids. The rearrangement joins TRBV5-1 to TRBJ2-5; D gene unclear. The specimen comprised CD4+ T cells sorted from PBMCs, sampled 15 days after the yellow fever booster vaccination. This receptor was taken from a man between 18 and 35 years old who received the YFV17D yellow fever vaccine. CDR3 in amino acids: CASSSSLETQYF. The CDR3 nucleotides are TGCGCCAGCAGTTCTAGTTTGGAGACCCAGTACTTC. The whole variable domain, filled in from reference TRBV5-1 and TRBJ2-5, reads KAGVTQTPRYLIKTRGQQVTLSCSPISGHRSVSWYQQTPGQGLQFLFEYFSETQRNKGNFPGRFSGRQFSNSRSEMNVSTLELGDSALYLCASSSSLETQYFGPGTRLLVL.